The next 28 T cell receptor beta chains were all read from a single sample in a study of Graves' ophthalmopathy and Graves' hyperthyroidism. As the template, RNA transcripts were used to amplify TCR beta CDR3 regions. HTBI primers primed a first-round RT-PCR, and a second-round multiplex PCR followed. TCRdb redid the calling of the multiplex PCR reads with MiXCR, one entry per CDR3 protein. This sample yields around 1.1 million distinct CDR3 sequences, of which 36% are seen a single time; 8.5% to 14% belongs to the top ten. Sequencing was performed on peripheral blood or thyroid tissue (not recorded which). The source is an adult man with Graves' hyperthyroidism.

V is TRBV7-8 and J is TRBJ2-7, with 8 bases that match TRBD1. The ends lost 11 bases at V and 2 bases at J; junction bases unmatched: 11. The germline gives CDR1 SGHVS, CDR2 FQNEAQ. CDR3 length: 14 amino acids. CDR3 sequence reads: CAWKNWDRTYEQYF. As DNA, the CDR3 is TGTGCCTGGAAAAACTGGGACAGGACCTACGAGCAGTACTTC.

The J gene is TRBJ1-2, the V gene TRBV7-9; 7 bases fit TRBD1. The CDR3 runs 17 residues. Germline trimming cut 2 bases from V and 4 bases from J; bases unmatched to any gene: 13. Germline assignment: CDR1 SEHNR and CDR2 FQNEAQ (reference sequence). CDR3: CASSLWDRHLKGYGYTF. CDR3 bases: TGTGCCAGCAGCTTATGGGACAGACATCTGAAAGGCTATGGCTACACCTTC.

The rearrangement links TRBV29-1 to TRBJ1-2, with unresolved D. Germline V CDR1 and CDR2: SQVTM, ANQGSEA. This CDR3 has 13 residues. Trimming pared 4 bases from V and 2 bases from J, leaving 11 bases between. The CDR3 bases are TGCAGCGTTGCTAGGGTAGGGAACTATGGCTACACCTTC. This codes for CSVARVGNYGYTF. Combining the CDR3 with reference TRBV29-1 and TRBJ1-2 gives the whole variable domain SAVISQKPSRDICQRGTSLTIQCQVDSQVTMMFWYRQQPGQSLTLIATANQGSEATYESGFVIDKFPISRPNLTFSTLTVSNMSPEDSSIYLCSVARVGNYGYTFGSGTRLTVV.

In its sample, this clonotype was seen many times. The CDR3 sequence is CASSLGKTGGMKTQYF. The CDR3 DNA follows: TGCGCCAGCAGCTTGGGAAAGACAGGGGGCATGAAGACCCAGTACTTC. This rearrangement joins TRBV5-1 to TRBJ2-5; 10 bases align to TRBD1. The CDR3 sequence is 16 residues long. Germline lookup yields CDR1 SGHRS and CDR2 YFSETQ. With 0 bases clipped from V and 6 bases from J, the junction kept 8 bases outside the gene matches. Full variable domain (outside the CDR3, taken from reference TRBV5-1 and TRBJ2-5): KAGVTQTPRYLIKTRGQQVTLSCSPISGHRSVSWYQQTPGQGLQFLFEYFSETQRNKGNFPGRFSGRQFSNSRSEMNVSTLELGDSALYLCASSLGKTGGMKTQYFGPGTRLLVL.

The rearrangement uses TRBV10-3 and TRBJ2-7; TRBD2 matches 9 bases. The ends lost 0 bases at V and 0 bases at J; junction bases unmatched: 6. Looked up from germline, CDR1 is ENHRY and CDR2 is SYGVKD. CDR3 length equals 17 residues. The CDR3 sequence: CAISESASGTVSYEQYF. For the CDR3, the DNA is TGTGCCATCAGTGAGTCGGCTAGCGGGACAGTCTCCTACGAGCAGTACTTC.

This clonotype turned up a few times. This chain joins TRBV6-2 or TRBV6-3 and TRBJ1-2, with D perhaps TRBD1 (6 bases). CDR3 length: 14 amino acids. CDR1 MNHEY and CDR2 SVGEGT come from the germline V gene. Trimming stripped 7 bases from V and 7 bases from J, with 19 bases between. CDR3 coding DNA: TGTGCCAGCAACCGACAGACAGGAAAGTTTGGCTACACCTTC. Translating it yields CASNRQTGKFGYTF.

In its sample, this clonotype was seen a few times. Just one base apart from a much larger clone, this may be a read error. The chain joins TRBV5-1 to TRBJ1-1; 11 nucleotides agree with TRBD1. The V gene's germline CDR1 is SGHRS and CDR2 YFSETQ. The CDR3 is 13 residues long. In nucleotides, the CDR3 is TGCGCCGGCAGACGGGACAGGGGGACTGAAGCTTTCTTT. Its translation is CAGRRDRGTEAFF.

Concerning this clonotype: Since a much larger clone is just one base distant, this may be a read error. The chain recombines TRBV7-9 with TRBJ1-5, with 9 bases aligning to TRBD1. The germline CDR1 and CDR2 sequences are SEHNR and FQNEAQ (reference sequence). V lost 3 bases, J lost 4 bases, and 4 bases stayed unmatched. The CDR3 length is 15 residues. This CDR3 reads CASSLEQGANQPQHF. CDR3 sequence (DNA): TGTGCCAGCAGCTTGGAACAGGGGGCGAATCAGCCCCAGCATTTT. The entire variable domain, with the rest obtained from reference TRBV7-9 and TRBJ1-5, is as follows: DTGVSQNPRHKITKRGQNVTFRCDPISEHNRLYWYRQTLGQGPEFLTYFQNEAQLEKSRLLSDRFSAERPKGSFSTLEIQRTEQGDSAMYLCASSLEQGANQPQHFGDGTRLSIL.

There are a few counts of this clonotype. The rearrangement joins TRBV20-1 to TRBJ2-2; D is possibly TRBD2 (6 bases). V was cut by 1 base and J by 4 bases, with 19 bases left in between. CDR1 and CDR2 from the germline V gene are DFQATT and SNEGSKA (reference sequence). The CDR3 covers 17 residues. The CDR3 nucleotides read TGCAGTGCTAGAGGGCAGGCCGGGACTCCCACCACCGGGGAGCTGTTTTTT. Amino acid sequence: CSARGQAGTPTTGELFF.

This clonotype was seen at least ten times. The chain is built from TRBV7-2 and TRBJ1-6, with 9 bases that match TRBD1. Trimming took 5 bases from V and 7 from J; bases not matched to a gene: 3. This CDR3 has 14 amino acids. Germline CDR1 and CDR2: SGHTA and FQGNSA. In DNA form, the CDR3 reads TGTGCCAGCAGCATACAGGGGGCGAATTCACCCCTCCACTTT. This codes for CASSIQGANSPLHF.

This clonotype was seen repeatedly, ten times or more. The CDR3 sequence: CASSLTGRNTGELFF. In nucleotides, the CDR3 is TGTGCCAGCAGCTTGACAGGGCGTAACACCGGGGAGCTGTTTTTT. This chain joins TRBV7-2 and TRBJ2-2; 7 bases align to TRBD1. The trim removed 3 bases at V and 2 bases at J, leaving 3 bases unmatched. Germline CDR1 is SGHTA and CDR2 is FQGNSA. CDR3 length: 15 amino acids.

This clonotype was picked up many times. The V and J genes are TRBV29-1 and TRBJ2-2; D possibly corresponds to TRBD1 (5 bases). The CDR3 is 11 residues long. V dropped 2 bases and J dropped 7 bases, with 5 bases sitting between them. In germline, CDR1 is SQVTM, CDR2 ANQGSEA. CDR3 DNA sequence: TGCAGCGTTGAAAGGGGCGGGGAGCTGTTTTTT. Translating gives CSVERGGELFF.

Regarding this clonotype: One base away lies a much larger clone, so this may be a sequencing read error. The J gene is TRBJ2-2, the V gene TRBV7-6; 7 bases match TRBD1. Germline values: CDR1 SGHVS, CDR2 FNYEAQ. The ends lost 8 bases at V and 3 bases at J; junction bases unmatched: 6. This CDR3 is built from 14 residues. The DNA for the CDR3 is TGTGCCAGCGGGTCCGACAGGGACACCGGGGAGCTGTTTTTT. Its translation: CASGSDRDTGELFF.

The chain combines TRBV29-1 with TRBJ1-1, with D tentatively TRBD1 (5 bases). Germline assignment: CDR1 SQVTM and CDR2 ANQGSEA. The CDR3 length is 15 residues. V was clipped by 5 bases and J by 0 bases, with 16 bases between them. CDR3 sequence: CSVTTAGTLNTEAFF. CDR3 nucleotide sequence: TGCAGCGTTACCACCGCCGGGACCTTGAACACTGAAGCTTTCTTT.

This clonotype was seen repeatedly, ten times or more. The V and J genes are TRBV28 and TRBJ1-6; a weak D match, TRBD1 (5 bases). CDR3 size: 12 residues. The germline CDR1 and CDR2 sequences are MDHEN and SYDVKM. V lost 7 bases to trimming and J lost 7 bases, with 8 bases between them. The CDR3 reads CASIDRNSPLHF. CDR3 DNA sequence: TGTGCCAGCATTGACAGAAATTCACCCCTCCACTTT.

This clonotype was observed at least ten times. The V call is TRBV5-8, the J call TRBJ2-5; D gene unclear. The germline V and J ends were trimmed by 3 bases and 3 bases, with 9 bases remaining between them. CDR1 and CDR2 (germline): SGHTS, YDEGEE. CDR3 length: 13 residues. Here the CDR3 DNA reads TGTGCCAGCAGCTCGGACGTCGAAGAGACCCAGTACTTC. Translating gives CASSSDVEETQYF.

This clonotype was seen ten or more times. This chain uses TRBV10-3 with TRBJ2-7, with D tentatively TRBD1 (6 bases). Per the germline V gene, CDR1 is ENHRY and CDR2 is SYGVKD. The length of the CDR3 is 14 residues. V gave up 2 bases and J gave up 1 base, with 9 bases separating them. The CDR3 loop reads CAISETGNSYEQYF. Written as DNA, the CDR3 is TGTGCCATCAGTGAGACAGGGAATTCCTACGAGCAGTACTTC.

This clonotype was seen a handful of times. The chain recombines TRBV7-9 with TRBJ2-2, with 7 bases fitting TRBD1. The CDR3 extends over 15 amino acids. Germline trimming cut 3 bases from V and 4 bases from J; bases unmatched to any gene: 5. The V gene's germline CDR1 is SEHNR and CDR2 FQNEAQ (reference sequence). CDR3 sequence (DNA): TGTGCCAGCAGCTTGCAAAACAGGGGCACCGGGGAGCTGTTTTTT. Its protein is CASSLQNRGTGELFF.

This clonotype has more than one count but fewer than ten. This chain links TRBV4-1 with TRBJ2-5, with D unresolved. Germline V gene sequence: CDR1 MGHRA, CDR2 YSYEKL. The CDR3 is 13 residues long. V was pared by 1 base and J by 4 bases, with 7 bases between. CDR3 sequence: CASSQAKGETQYF. The CDR3 nucleotides read TGCGCCAGCAGCCAAGCAAAGGGAGAGACCCAGTACTTC.

This chain uses TRBV7-2 with TRBJ1-2, with TRBD1 as a possible D gene (6 bases). CDR1 is SGHTA and CDR2 is FQGNSA in the germline V gene. This CDR3 has 15 residues. V was shortened by 5 bases and J by 5 bases, with 18 bases between the two germline ends. CDR3 in amino acids: CASSNPGHGEYGYTF. DNA for the CDR3: TGTGCCAGCAGCAATCCGGGACACGGGGAATATGGCTACACCTTC.

The chain uses TRBV6-5 and TRBJ2-2; D uncertain. The germline gives CDR1 MNHEY, CDR2 SVGAGI. The ends were cut back, 5 bases at V and 1 base at J, with 11 bases in the middle. This CDR3 spans 15 amino acids. CDR3 sequence (DNA): TGTGCCAGCAGTCCGCAGGATTGGAACACCGGGGAGCTGTTTTTT. Its protein product is CASSPQDWNTGELFF.

This clonotype was seen repeatedly, ten times or more. This chain joins TRBV10-3 and TRBJ1-5; no definite D call. V was clipped by 2 bases and J by 5 bases, with 7 bases between them. CDR1 ENHRY and CDR2 SYGVKD come from the germline V gene. CDR3 length equals 13 residues. DNA of the CDR3: TGTGCCATCAGTGAGGGGAGTGATCAGCCCCAGCATTTT. Translation gives CAISEGSDQPQHF.

V gene TRBV7-9 combines with J gene TRBJ1-2; D not resolved. Germline CDR1 SEHNR, CDR2 FQNEAQ (reference sequence). This CDR3 has 15 residues. The V and J ends lost 1 base and 1 base respectively, with 10 bases between them. CDR3 DNA: TGTGCCAGCAGCTTAGTACAGAATTTTAACTATGGCTACACCTTC. This sequence encodes CASSLVQNFNYGYTF.

The chain employs TRBV29-1 and TRBJ1-5; D unclear. Trimming cost V 3 bases and J 7 bases, with 13 bases left between them. The CDR3 is made up of 13 amino acids. The germline V gene encodes CDR1 SQVTM and CDR2 ANQGSEA. The CDR3 DNA reads TGCAGCGTTGATTTCGGCTACAAGCAGCCCCAGCATTTT. Its translation: CSVDFGYKQPQHF.

In this sample, this clonotype turned up many times. The chain carries TRBV5-1 and TRBJ2-2; TRBD1 matches 7 bases. The CDR3 totals 17 residues. J gave up 2 bases and V 6 bases, and 13 bases lay outside the gene matches. Germline CDR1 and CDR2: SGHRS and YFSETQ. This CDR3 reads CASNPGRDSANTGELFF. Written as DNA, the CDR3 is TGCGCCAGCAATCCCGGACGGGACAGCGCCAACACCGGGGAGCTGTTTTTT. The full variable domain, completed using reference TRBV5-1 and TRBJ2-2, is KAGVTQTPRYLIKTRGQQVTLSCSPISGHRSVSWYQQTPGQGLQFLFEYFSETQRNKGNFPGRFSGRQFSNSRSEMNVSTLELGDSALYLCASNPGRDSANTGELFFGEGSRLTVL.

The chain couples TRBV9 to TRBJ1-5; 8 bases are a match to TRBD1. This CDR3 region has 16 residues. Germline V gives CDR1 SGDLS, CDR2 YYNGEE. With V trimmed by 5 bases and J by 5 bases, 12 bases remained unmatched. The CDR3 nucleotides are TGTGCCAGCAGTTTAGGGGGGGCAGGGGGCGATCAGCCCCAGCATTTT. Protein: CASSLGGAGGDQPQHF. The full variable domain, rest sourced from reference TRBV9 and TRBJ1-5, is DSGVTQTPKHLITATGQRVTLRCSPRSGDLSVYWYQQSLDQGLQFLIQYYNGEERAKGNILERFSAQQFPDLHSELNLSSLELGDSALYFCASSLGGAGGDQPQHFGDGTRLSIL.

As for this clonotype: Compared with germline, one end of the junction differs, possibly owing to a read error. The chain recombines TRBV5-1 with TRBJ2-7, with D perhaps TRBD1 or TRBD2 (5 bases each). This CDR3 contains 14 residues. CDR1 is SGHRS, CDR2 YFSETQ, per germline. The chain's CDR3 is CASRQDGNSYEQCF. CDR3 DNA sequence: TGCGCCAGCAGACAGGACGGGAACTCCTACGAGCAGTGCTTC.

This clonotype was observed at least ten times. The rearrangement uses TRBV15 and TRBJ2-6; TRBD1 agrees at 8 bases. The CDR3 covers 16 residues. The V segment lost 3 bases and the J segment 0 bases; nucleotides outside the gene matches: 1. Germline V lookup: CDR1 LNHNV, CDR2 YYDKDF (reference sequence). As DNA, the CDR3 is TGTGCCACCAGCAGGGACAGGGACTCTGGGGCCAACGTCCTGACTTTC. Its protein product is CATSRDRDSGANVLTF.